These T cell receptor beta chains were read from a single sample in a study of beta chain features in type 1 diabetes. TCRdb's table, derived via immunoSEQ multiplex PCR, lists solely in-frame clones and lacks some. The table lists under 150,000 clones, 6.9% of them singletons. The material sequenced was central memory CD4+ T cells from blood. The source is a woman in her twenties or thirties in good health. Each CDR3 is given with its conserved first and last residue. A D gene is named only where the DNA matches it firmly. Clone size, where shown, is once, few, many, or a class for clones that have expanded.

NA TRBJ2-7 TRBV14 few CASSQGQGGYGEQYF TGTGCCAGCAGCCAAGGTCAGGGGGGCTATGGCGAGCAGTACTTC
TRBD2 TRBJ2-6 TRBV7-9 NA CASSRTGGSSGANVLTF TGTGCCAGCAGCCGGACGGGGGGGAGCTCTGGGGCCAACGTCCTGACTTTC
NA TRBJ1-2 TRBV5-4 NA CASSLAPGDGYTF TGTGCCAGCAGCTTGGCGCCAGGGGATGGCTACACCTTC
TRBD1 TRBJ2-7 TRBV2 few CASNSGQASYEQYF TGTGCCAGCAATAGTGGACAGGCCTCCTACGAGCAGTACTTC
NA TRBJ2-3 TRBV19 many CASSSEGDTDTQYF TGTGCCAGTAGTAGTGAAGGGGACACAGATACGCAGTATTTT
NA TRBJ1-1 TRBV27 NA CASSSRRGFEAFF TGTGCCAGCAGTTCAAGACGAGGATTTGAAGCTTTCTTT
NA TRBJ1-4 TRBV19 few CASSMGSGLDEKLFF TGTGCCAGTAGTATGGGTTCGGGACTCGATGAAAAACTGTTTTTT
TRBD1 TRBJ1-2 TRBV25-1 NA CASRGTGRFYGYTF TGTGCCAGCAGAGGGACAGGGAGGTTCTATGGCTACACCTTC
TRBD2 TRBJ2-3 TRBV15 few CATSRASGRAYLQYF TGTGCCACCAGCAGAGCGAGCGGGAGGGCCTATCTGCAGTATTTT
NA TRBJ1-4 TRBV6-6 few CASSPTEPELFF TGTGCCAGCAGCCCCACAGAACCAGAACTGTTTTTT
TRBD2 TRBJ2-7 TRBV11-2 NA CASSPLAGGEQYF TGTGCCAGCAGCCCTTTAGCGGGAGGCGAGCAGTACTTC
TRBD2 TRBJ2-3 TRBV4-1 few CASSQVSGSGDTQYF TGCGCCAGCAGCCAAGTTAGCGGGAGTGGAGATACGCAGTATTTT
NA TRBJ2-3 TRBV4-1 few CASSQAPGVDTQYF TGCGCCAGCAGCCAAGCCCCGGGAGTGGATACGCAGTATTTT
NA TRBJ2-1 TRBV19 NA CASSKGVVQRSKNEQFF TGTGCCAGTAGTAAGGGGGTGGTACAGCGCTCAAAGAATGAGCAGTTCTTC
TRBD1 TRBJ1-2 TRBV28 few CASSSMGQGRDGYTF TGTGCCAGCAGTTCCATGGGACAGGGGAGGGATGGCTACACCTTC
NA TRBJ2-1 TRBV15 NA CATSRDPIQGGRNEQFF TGTGCCACCAGCAGAGACCCGATCCAGGGAGGTCGCAATGAGCAGTTCTTC
TRBD2 TRBJ2-5 TRBV9 NA CASSVDSGAIQETQYF TGTGCCAGCAGCGTAGATAGCGGGGCCATCCAAGAGACCCAGTACTTC
NA TRBJ1-5 TRBV5-5 NA CASSLAGLGNQPQHF TGTGCCAGCAGCTTGGCAGGTTTGGGCAATCAGCCCCAGCATTTT
TRBD2 TRBJ2-3 TRBV5-4 NA CASSTTVTSGSYPTDTQYF TGTGCCAGCAGCACGACTGTGACTAGCGGGAGTTATCCCACAGATACGCAGTATTTT
NA TRBJ2-1 TRBV9 NA CASNLGSSYNEQFF TGTGCCAGCAATTTGGGCAGCTCCTACAATGAGCAGTTCTTC
NA TRBJ2-3 TRBV28 few CATYRLLMDTQYF TGTGCCACGTACAGGCTCCTAATGGATACGCAGTATTTT
TRBD2 TRBJ2-5 TRBV30 many CAWVAGYGETQYF TGTGCCTGGGTAGCGGGGTACGGGGAGACCCAGTACTTC
NA TRBJ1-5 TRBV30 NA CAWRGSGGQPQHF TGTGCCTGGAGAGGTTCCGGCGGACAGCCCCAGCATTTT
TRBD2 TRBJ2-5 TRBV6-1 few CASSGGLAGPQETQYF TGTGCCAGCAGTGGAGGACTAGCGGGCCCCCAAGAGACCCAGTACTTC
NA TRBJ2-7 TRBV30 few CACPGKGVYEQYF TGTGCCTGCCCGGGGAAGGGGGTGTACGAGCAGTACTTC
TRBD1 TRBJ1-3 TRBV29-1 few CSVSGQGVNGNTIYF TGCAGCGTTTCCGGACAGGGGGTAAATGGAAACACCATATATTTT
TRBD2 TRBJ2-3 TRBV9 few CASSRLAGVSDTQYF TGTGCCAGCAGCCGACTAGCGGGAGTCTCAGATACGCAGTATTTT
TRBD1 TRBJ1-1 TRBV10-3 once CAISPGQPYTEAFF TGTGCCATCAGCCCGGGACAGCCCTACACTGAAGCTTTCTTT
TRBD2 TRBJ2-3 TRBV11-3 few CASSLTSGSKMTDTQYF TGTGCCAGCAGCTTGACTAGCGGGAGTAAAATGACAGATACGCAGTATTTT
NA TRBJ2-3 TRBV7-2 NA CASSLTGPPDTQYF TGTGCCAGCAGCTTAACAGGGCCCCCAGATACGCAGTATTTT
NA TRBJ1-2 TRBV5-1 few CASSLARQGRGYTF TGCGCCAGCAGCTTGGCTCGGCAGGGTCGAGGCTACACCTTC
NA TRBJ2-3 TRBV5-4 many CASSLFPPAARGTDTQYF TGTGCCAGCAGCTTGTTTCCCCCGGCCGCGCGGGGCACAGATACGCAGTATTTT
NA TRBJ2-1 TRBV21-1 few CASSKEGVAGGYNEQFF TGTGCCAGCAGCAAAGAGGGCGTAGCGGGAGGGTACAATGAGCAGTTCTTC
NA TRBJ1-1 TRBV28 NA CASSLRISEAFF TGTGCCAGCAGTCTCAGGATCTCTGAAGCTTTCTTT
TRBD2 TRBJ2-7 TRBV18 NA CASSAGTSGRFMYEQYF TGTGCCAGCTCGGCCGGGACTAGCGGGAGATTTATGTACGAGCAGTACTTC
TRBD1 TRBJ1-2 TRBV7-8 many CASSATGNYGYTF TGTGCCAGCAGCGCGACAGGGAACTATGGCTACACCTTC
NA TRBJ1-5 TRBV12-5 NA CASGLSPWGGRDYSNQPQHF TGTGCTAGTGGTTTGTCCCCATGGGGGGGTCGCGATTATAGCAATCAGCCCCAGCATTTT
TRBD2 TRBJ2-1 TRBV7-2 once CASSPKAGGIYNEQFF TGTGCCAGCAGCCCTAAAGCGGGAGGGATCTACAATGAGCAGTTCTTC
TRBD2 TRBJ2-2 TRBV30 NA CAWSGVAGDVAGELFF TGTGCCTGGAGTGGGGTAGCGGGAGATGTCGCCGGGGAGCTGTTTTTT
NA TRBJ2-7 TRBV5-1 NA CASSLGPDTSYEQYF TGCGCCAGCAGCTTGGGACCGGACACATCCTACGAGCAGTACTTC
TRBD1 TRBJ2-3 TRBV5-4 NA CAISQGDPADTQYF TGTGCCATCTCACAGGGGGATCCGGCAGATACGCAGTATTTT
TRBD1 TRBJ1-4 TRBV5-4 few CASSLDRGEKLFF TGTGCCAGCAGCTTGGACAGGGGAGAAAAACTGTTTTTT
TRBD1 TRBJ1-5 TRBV5-4 NA CASSLTGGNSNQPQHF TGTGCCAGCAGCCTGACAGGGGGGAATAGCAATCAGCCCCAGCATTTT
NA TRBJ2-7 TRBV28 NA CASSLGQPGSKQYF TGTGCCAGCAGTTTAGGCCAGCCGGGGAGTAAGCAGTACTTC